The 9 T cell receptor beta chains in this list originate from one sample, sequenced in a study of shared clonotypes between healthy human individuals (dated by TCRdb to about 2020). Library preparation used the immunoSEQ multiplex PCR assay. The table comes from immuneACCESS by way of TCRdb, which keeps in-frame sequences with V and J called. Part of the clones is missing from these tables; in studies checked, under half for an unresolved V gene and the rest for unknown reasons. This sample holds hundreds of thousands of clones; approximately 79% were observed only once. Of the sample, under 2% is held by the ten largest clones. Input material: memory CD4+ T cells sorted from blood. Reading the label with the study, this specimen's cell subset or site is: CD45RA-negative fraction. The receptors were sampled from a young woman in good health.

The chain combines TRBV2 with TRBJ2-5; tentatively, D is TRBD2 (7 bases). The CDR3 is 14 residues long. CDR1 and CDR2 (germline): SNHLY, FYNNEI. Deletions cut 6 bases from V and 2 bases from J, with 13 bases between. CDR3 nucleotides: TGTGCCAGCAGAGGGGGGGCCGGACAAGAGACCCAGTACTTC. Its protein product is CASRGGAGQETQYF. The full variable domain, its missing parts supplied by reference TRBV2 and TRBJ2-5, is EPEVTQTPSHQVTQMGQEVILRCVPISNHLYFYWYRQILGQKVEFLVSFYNNEISEKSEIFDDQFSVERPDGSNFTLKIRSTKLEDSAMYFCASRGGAGQETQYFGPGTRLLVL.

This chain links TRBV6-1 with TRBJ2-7; 8 bases map to TRBD2. Trimming removed 0 bases from V and 9 bases from J; junction bases left unmatched: 10. The length of the CDR3 is 15 residues. From germline, CDR1 is MNHNS and CDR2 SASEGT. CDR3 region: CASSEAASGSLRQYF. In nucleotides, the CDR3 is TGTGCCAGCAGTGAAGCGGCTAGCGGGTCCCTCCGGCAGTACTTC.

In this sample, this clone turned up once. This rearrangement joins TRBV11-2 to TRBJ2-1; tentatively, D is TRBD1 (6 bases). The CDR3 length is 15 residues. Germline V lookup: CDR1 SGHAT, CDR2 FQNNGV. V was pared by 0 bases and J by 7 bases, with 13 bases between. CDR3 amino acids: CASSLDMGARNEQFF. CDR3 coding DNA: TGTGCCAGCAGCTTAGATATGGGGGCCAGGAATGAGCAGTTCTTC. Looking up the rest from reference TRBV11-2 and TRBJ2-1 gives the full variable domain: EAGVAQSPRYKIIEKRQSVAFWCNPISGHATLYWYQQILGQGPKLLIQFQNNGVVDDSQLPKDRFSAERLKGVDSTLKIQPAKLEDSAVYLCASSLDMGARNEQFFGPGTRLTVL.

This chain links TRBV9 with TRBJ2-1; TRBD2 is a possible D gene (5 bases). CDR3 size: 14 residues. In germline, CDR1 is SGDLS, CDR2 YYNGEE. Between the trimmed V and J ends, which lost 3 bases and 5 bases, there was a span of 12 bases. In nucleotides, the CDR3 is TGTGCCAGCAGCGGGGCAGCGGAAGACAATGAGCAGTTCTTC. Its protein product is CASSGAAEDNEQFF.

This CDR3 reads CASSLDRGKSREQFF. DNA for the CDR3: TGTGCCAGCAGCCTGGATAGGGGGAAAAGCCGCGAGCAGTTCTTC. The rearrangement joins TRBV7-2 to TRBJ2-1, with D possibly TRBD1 on 6 matching bases. CDR3 length: 15 residues. Germline CDR1 is SGHTA and CDR2 is FQGNSA. Trimming pared 5 bases from V and 10 bases from J, leaving 21 bases between.

The rearrangement uses TRBV27 and TRBJ2-7, with 7 nucleotides matching TRBD1. V trimming: 5 bases; J trimming: 2 bases; junction bases outside the gene matches: 3. The V gene's germline CDR1 is MNHEY and CDR2 SMNVEV (reference sequence). The CDR3 has 13 amino acids. CDR3 sequence: CASSGTVPYEQYF. The CDR3 region has the DNA TGTGCCAGCAGTGGGACAGTACCCTACGAGCAGTACTTC.

This chain joins TRBV4-2 and TRBJ2-5; 8 bases fit TRBD2. This CDR3 region has 14 residues. Germline loops: CDR1 LGHNA, CDR2 YNFKEQ. V gave up 0 bases and J gave up 4 bases; unmatched junction bases: 1. The CDR3 protein is CASSQEREGETQYF. In DNA, the CDR3 is TGTGCCAGCAGCCAAGAACGGGAGGGAGAGACCCAGTACTTC.

J is TRBJ2-1 and V is TRBV4-1; 8 nucleotides line up with TRBD1. CDR3 size: 16 residues. Trimming removed 1 base from V and 3 bases from J; junction bases left unmatched: 5. The germline gives CDR1 MGHRA, CDR2 YSYEKL. The CDR3 DNA sequence: TGCGCCAGCAGCCAAGTTGGACAGGGAGGCTACAATGAGCAGTTCTTC. This encodes CASSQVGQGGYNEQFF.

The chain carries TRBV28 and TRBJ1-5; 8 bases agree with TRBD1. CDR1 and CDR2 from the germline V gene are MDHEN and SYDVKM. J was trimmed by 2 bases and V by 6 bases; bases with no gene match: 18. This CDR3 contains 19 residues. CDR3 bases: TGTGCCAGCAGACCTCACTCGGGCAGGGGGCATGGGGGCAATCAGCCCCAGCATTTT. Residues: CASRPHSGRGHGGNQPQHF.